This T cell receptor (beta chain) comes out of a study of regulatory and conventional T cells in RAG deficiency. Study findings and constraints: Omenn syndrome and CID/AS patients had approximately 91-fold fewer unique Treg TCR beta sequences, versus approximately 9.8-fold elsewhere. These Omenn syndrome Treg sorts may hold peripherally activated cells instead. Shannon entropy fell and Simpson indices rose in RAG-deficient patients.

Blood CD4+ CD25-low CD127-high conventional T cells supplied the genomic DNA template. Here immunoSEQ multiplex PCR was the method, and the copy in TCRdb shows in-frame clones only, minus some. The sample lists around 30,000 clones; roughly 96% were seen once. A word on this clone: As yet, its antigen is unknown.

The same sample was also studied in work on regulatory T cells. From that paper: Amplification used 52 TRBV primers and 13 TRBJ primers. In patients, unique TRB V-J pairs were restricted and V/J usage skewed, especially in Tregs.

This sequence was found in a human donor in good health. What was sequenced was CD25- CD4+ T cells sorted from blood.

The CDR3 coding sequence is TGTGCCAGCAGCCCGGACATTCCTGACTATGGCTACACCTTC. This encodes CASSPDIPDYGYTF. The rearrangement uses TRBV7-9 and TRBJ1-2, with a possible D match to TRBD1 (5 bases). Trimming removed 5 bases at V and 3 bases at J, with 13 bases between. Germline values: CDR1 SEHNR, CDR2 FQNEAQ (reference sequence). This CDR3 comprises 14 residues.